This TCR beta chain was sequenced for a study of blood T cell repertoires in COVID-19. The table came from immunoSEQ multiplex PCR; TCRdb's copy has only in-frame clones and leaves some out. The sample lists around 330,000 clones, roughly 87% occurring once. Donors in Cohort 3 counted as recovered after two negative PCRs, clearance, or symptom resolution. V shed 4 bases and J shed 5 bases, with 18 bases lying between them. Germline V gene sequence: CDR1 SGHAT, CDR2 FQNNGV. This CDR3 is 17 amino acids long. The chain uses TRBV11-2 and TRBJ1-6, with D perhaps matching TRBD1 (5 bases). The receptor comes from a woman younger than 35 who had recovered from COVID-19. The sequenced material came from PBMCs or T cells enriched from blood (not recorded which). The CDR3: CASSSQPRAANNSPLHF. CDR3 nucleotides: TGTGCCAGCAGCTCGCAACCCAGGGCAGCGAATAATTCACCCCTCCACTTT.